This T cell receptor beta chain is drawn from a study of Ad26.COV2.S vaccination and SARS-CoV-2 variants. Study-level background: Ad26.COV2.S, an intramuscular injection, was given once or twice 56 days apart.

Treatment denoted: 15 to 20 received Ad26.COV2.S at low or high dose, single or two shots; about 5 received placebo; per-sample allocation not given. All samples were drawn on day 63, counting from the first vaccine or placebo injection. A remark on this clone: Its antigen is not identified.

Overall study results and limits: Spike-specific CD8+ and CD4+ T cell responses reportedly showed substantial breadth after vaccination.

The CDR3 contains 16 residues. Germline assignment: CDR1 MNHEY and CDR2 SMNVEV (reference sequence). V was clipped by 6 bases and J by 0 bases, with 17 bases between them. Sequencing was performed with immunoSEQ multiplex PCR; in TCRdb, only in-frame clones are kept and a portion is missing. The sample carries 450,000 to 550,000 clones, nearly 90% recorded once. The gene calls are TRBV27 and TRBJ1-1, with D possibly TRBD1 on 5 matching bases. This TCR came from a person between 18 and 65 years old who received the Ad26.COV2.S COVID-19 vaccine or a placebo. This specimen consisted of peripheral blood, obtained in a trial of Ad26.COV2.S vaccine versus placebo. In nucleotides, the CDR3 is TGTGCCAGCAGCAACCGGGGCCCCAAAATGAACACTGAAGCTTTCTTT. Its translation is CASSNRGPKMNTEAFF.